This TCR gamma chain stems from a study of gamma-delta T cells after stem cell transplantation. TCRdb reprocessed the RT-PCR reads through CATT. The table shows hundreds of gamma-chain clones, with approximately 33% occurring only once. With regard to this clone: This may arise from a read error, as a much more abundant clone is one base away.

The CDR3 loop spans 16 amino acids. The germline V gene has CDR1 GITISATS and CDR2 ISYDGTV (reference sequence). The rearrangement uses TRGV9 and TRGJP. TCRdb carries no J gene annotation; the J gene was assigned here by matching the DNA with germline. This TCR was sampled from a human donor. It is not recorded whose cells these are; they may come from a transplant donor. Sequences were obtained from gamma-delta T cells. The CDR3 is CALWEKQEVGKKIKVF. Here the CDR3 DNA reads TGTGCCTTGTGGGAGAAACAAGAGGTGGGCAAAAAAATCAAGGTATTT.